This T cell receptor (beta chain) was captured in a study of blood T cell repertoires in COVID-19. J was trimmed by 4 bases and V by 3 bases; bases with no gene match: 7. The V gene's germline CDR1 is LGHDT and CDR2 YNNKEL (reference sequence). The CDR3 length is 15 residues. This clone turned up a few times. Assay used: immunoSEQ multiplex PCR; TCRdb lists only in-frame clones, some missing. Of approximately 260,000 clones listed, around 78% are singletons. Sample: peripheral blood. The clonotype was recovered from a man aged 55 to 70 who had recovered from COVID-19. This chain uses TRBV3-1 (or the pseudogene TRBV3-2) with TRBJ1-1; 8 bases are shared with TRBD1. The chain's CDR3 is CASSQHRGGSTEAFF. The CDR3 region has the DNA TGTGCCAGCAGCCAGCACAGGGGGGGATCCACTGAAGCTTTCTTT.